These 16 T cell receptor beta chains came from one sample sequenced in a study of T cell clonotyping in hematopoietic cell transplantation. The protocol was immunoSEQ multiplex PCR, while the TCRdb copy is restricted to in-frame clones and leaves out a portion. This sample has some 9,300 clones, with nearly 80% found just once. The sample in question was PBMCs, obtained 180 days after allogeneic stem cell transplant. These TCRs come from a male patient aged 35 to 55 who had an allogeneic stem cell transplant from a related donor, so the T cells may come from the graft donor. Some clones in this sample may be carry-over from other donors' samples.

V usage is TRBV5-8 and J usage is TRBJ1-5, with D uncertain. Trimming stripped 2 bases from V and 5 bases from J, with 8 bases between. The germline CDR1 and CDR2 sequences are SGHTS and YDEGEE. The CDR3 has 13 amino acids. The CDR3 DNA is TGTGCCAGCAGCTTATGGAGGGATCAGCCCCAGCATTTT. Encoded protein: CASSLWRDQPQHF.

This chain connects TRBV6-5 to TRBJ1-6; 8 bases line up with TRBD1. This CDR3 has 14 amino acids. Germline assignment: CDR1 MNHEY and CDR2 SVGAGI. V dropped 6 bases and J dropped 7; count of bases not matched to a gene: 5. DNA of the CDR3: TGTGCCAGCAGCCCCCAGGGGGCCAATTCACCCCTCCACTTT. Residues: CASSPQGANSPLHF.

The chain is built from TRBV7-8 and TRBJ2-7; D is perhaps TRBD2 (6 bases). This CDR3 region has 15 residues. V gave up 0 bases and J gave up 2 bases, with 11 bases separating them. From germline, CDR1 is SGHVS and CDR2 FQNEAQ. CDR3 coding DNA: TGTGCCAGCAGCTTAGCCCGGGGGAGGACCTACGAGCAGTACTTC. Its translation is CASSLARGRTYEQYF. Full variable domain (rest looked up from reference TRBV7-8 and TRBJ2-7): GAGVSQSPRYKVAKRGQDVALRCDPISGHVSLFWYQQALGQGPEFLTYFQNEAQLDKSGLPSDRFFAERPEGSVSTLKIQRTQQEDSAVYLCASSLARGRTYEQYFGPGTRLTVT.

Sample share makes this clone medium-sized (0.01 to 0.1%). The J gene is TRBJ2-7, the V gene TRBV6-5, with 7 bases that match TRBD1. After removal of 10 bases from V and 2 bases from J, the junction contained 5 bases not matched to a gene. CDR1 is MNHEY and CDR2 is SVGAGI in the germline V gene. There are 12 residues in the CDR3. The CDR3 DNA sequence: TGTGCCACCACGGGACAGACCTACGAGCAGTACTTC. It specifies CATTGQTYEQYF.

The V and J genes are TRBV6-1 and TRBJ2-5; TRBD2 aligns across 9 bases. The V gene's germline CDR1 is MNHNS and CDR2 SASEGT. The CDR3 has 13 amino acids. The V gene end was trimmed by 6 bases and the J gene end by 5 bases; junction bases not matched to a gene: 4. The CDR3 DNA reads TGTGCCAGCAGGGGACTAGCTGTTGAGACCCAGTACTTC. Its protein is CASRGLAVETQYF.

The gene calls are TRBV2 and TRBJ1-5; possibly TRBD1 for D (6 bases). The CDR3 length is 19 residues. CDR1 and CDR2 (germline): SNHLY, FYNNEI. V was pared by 3 bases and J by 1 base, with 22 bases between. CDR3 nucleotides: TGTGCCAGCAGTGAGGGGACAAGGGGTTTAGTAGGGAGCAATCAGCCCCAGCATTTT. Its protein is CASSEGTRGLVGSNQPQHF. The full variable domain, completed using reference TRBV2 and TRBJ1-5, is EPEVTQTPSHQVTQMGQEVILRCVPISNHLYFYWYRQILGQKVEFLVSFYNNEISEKSEIFDDQFSVERPDGSNFTLKIRSTKLEDSAMYFCASSEGTRGLVGSNQPQHFGDGTRLSIL.

The V gene is TRBV19, the J gene TRBJ2-3; D ambiguous. Trimming pared 7 bases from V and 1 base from J, leaving 15 bases between. The CDR3 runs 15 residues. The germline gives CDR1 LNHDA, CDR2 SQIVND (reference sequence). The CDR3 DNA reads as TGTGCCAGTACCGAGGTGGGATCTGGCACAGATACGCAGTATTTT. Translating gives CASTEVGSGTDTQYF.

The chain is built from TRBV19 and TRBJ2-7; possibly TRBD1 for D (6 bases). The length of the CDR3 is 15 residues. The germline V gene encodes CDR1 LNHDA and CDR2 SQIVND (reference sequence). V was trimmed by 3 bases and J by 0 bases, leaving 12 bases between them. CDR3 coding DNA: TGTGCCAGTAGTATGTTCGGACAGAGCTCCTACGAGCAGTACTTC. It is translated as CASSMFGQSSYEQYF. The full variable domain, in which reference TRBV19 and TRBJ2-7 provide the parts outside the CDR3, is DGGITQSPKYLFRKEGQNVTLSCEQNLNHDAMYWYRQDPGQGLRLIYYSQIVNDFQKGDIAEGYSVSREKKESFPLTVTSAQKNPTAFYLCASSMFGQSSYEQYFGPGTRLTVT.

The chain is built from TRBV5-4 and TRBJ1-1; 9 bases line up with TRBD1. The CDR3 extends over 16 amino acids. Trimming removed 4 bases from V and 2 bases from J; junction bases left unmatched: 9. Germline loops: CDR1 SGHNT, CDR2 YYREEE (reference sequence). CDR3 sequence: CASSRKQGALNTEAFF. The CDR3 bases are TGTGCCAGCAGCCGGAAACAGGGGGCGTTAAACACTGAAGCTTTCTTT.

The CDR3 protein is CEGAGSNAPGGTQYF. CDR3 in DNA: TGCGAGGGGGCCGGCTCTAATGCCCCCGGGGGGACCCAGTACTTC. The chain recombines TRBV29-1 with TRBJ2-5, with D possibly matching TRBD1 (7 bases). CDR1 SQVTM and CDR2 ANQGSEA come from the germline V gene. CDR3 size: 15 residues.

DNA of the CDR3: TGTGCCAGCAGCTTCGGTAGCGGGGGGCTCTCCTACGAGCAGTACTTC. Amino acids: CASSFGSGGLSYEQYF. The rearrangement joins TRBV5-4 to TRBJ2-7, with TRBD2 matching 10 bases. The CDR3 extends over 16 amino acids. Germline CDR1 reads SGHNT; CDR2 reads YYREEE (reference sequence). J lost 0 bases, V lost 2 bases, and 5 bases had no gene match. Filled out from reference TRBV5-4 and TRBJ2-7, the complete variable domain reads ETGVTQSPTHLIKTRGQQVTLRCSSQSGHNTVSWYQQALGQGPQFIFQYYREEENGRGNFPPRFSGLQFPNYSSELNVNALELDDSALYLCASSFGSGGLSYEQYFGPGTRLTVT.

V and J are TRBV7-2 and TRBJ1-2; 10 positions agree with TRBD1. Germline V gives CDR1 SGHTA, CDR2 FQGNSA. V was clipped by 2 bases and J by 8 bases; unmatched bases: 11. This CDR3 is built from 16 residues. CDR3: CASSLWAGQGYLGYTF. The CDR3 coding sequence is TGTGCCAGCAGCTTATGGGCGGGACAGGGGTATTTAGGCTACACCTTC.

The rearrangement joins TRBV19 to TRBJ2-7; TRBD1 matches 10 bases. The CDR3 spans 14 residues. Losses at the gene ends were 4 bases for V and 3 bases for J; bases not matched to a gene: 3. From germline, CDR1 is LNHDA and CDR2 SQIVND (reference sequence). The CDR3 spells CASSRDRGFYEQYF. CDR3 coding DNA: TGTGCCAGTAGTAGGGACAGGGGTTTCTACGAGCAGTACTTC.

V usage is TRBV5-6 and J usage is TRBJ2-6, with 9 positions matching TRBD1. Germline V gives CDR1 SGHDT, CDR2 YYEEEE. Unmatched junction bases numbered 7, after V lost 0 bases and J lost 3 bases. This CDR3 comprises 18 residues. DNA of the CDR3: TGTGCCAGCAGCTTGGCCTTGACAGGGGGGTTTGGGGCCAACGTCCTGACTTTC. As protein: CASSLALTGGFGANVLTF.

V and J are TRBV10-2 and TRBJ2-2, with 10 bases lining up with TRBD1. The CDR3 totals 14 residues. The germline CDR1 and CDR2 sequences are WSHSY and SAAADI. After removal of 3 bases from V and 6 bases from J, the junction contained 1 base not matched to a gene. CDR3 sequence: CASSDGTGAGELFF. The CDR3, as DNA: TGCGCCAGCAGTGATGGGACAGGGGCCGGGGAGCTGTTTTTT.

This clone was seen a handful of times. The chain carries TRBV20-1 and TRBJ1-2; D gene ambiguous. Between the trimmed V and J ends, which lost 4 bases and 6 bases, there was a span of 9 bases. CDR1 is DFQATT and CDR2 is SNEGSKA in the germline V gene (reference sequence). The CDR3 loop spans 11 amino acids. CDR3: CSANAIDGYTF. DNA of the CDR3: TGCAGTGCTAACGCCATTGATGGCTACACCTTC.